This TCR beta chain is drawn from a study of blood T cell repertoires in COVID-19. Study details: The analysed material was cDNA or gDNA that came from T cells, B-cell-depleted T cells, or PBMCs.

In the study's own analysis: Reference gene primer amplification yielded estimated nucleated cell counts. TCRdb's table, derived via immunoSEQ multiplex PCR, lists solely in-frame clones and lacks some. V and J calls and clone size are copied from that table; D and trimming were computed from the DNA. The sample lists 200,000 to 250,000 clones, around 81% occurring once. The receptor comes from a human donor in a cohort sampled during active COVID-19. The sample taken for sequencing was peripheral blood.

The CDR3 protein is CAGQGRYRAGNEQFF. CDR3 coding DNA: TGTGCCGGGCAGGGGCGGTACAGGGCGGGCAATGAGCAGTTCTTC. The rearrangement joins TRBV28 to TRBJ2-1; D is possibly TRBD1 (6 bases). The V gene's germline CDR1 is MDHEN and CDR2 SYDVKM. V was shortened by 11 bases and J by 6 bases, with 23 bases between the two germline ends. The CDR3 runs 15 residues.